The rows below give T cell receptor beta chains drawn from one sample of a study of blood T cells in healthy people across ages. TCRdb itself ran the 5' RACE reads through MiXCR, one entry per CDR3 protein. The profile shows 630,000 or so distinct CDR3 sequences, 32% of them singletons. Sequencing was carried out using blood. All receptors come from a woman older than 75 in good health. The CDR3 runs from the conserved cysteine through the conserved F or W. The D gene is left open where the match is weak. Some rows mark clone size as missing; the rest say once, few, many or name a class of expanded clone.

clone_size j_call d_call v_call cdr3_aa
many TRBJ2-7 - TRBV3-1 CASSPGLEYEQYF
many TRBJ2-7 - TRBV20-1 CSATRDAGYEQYF
many TRBJ1-5 - TRBV4-1 CASSQVGSRNQPQHF
- TRBJ2-1 - TRBV2 CASSELAGSSRSEQFF
once TRBJ2-1 TRBD2 TRBV5-1 CASSATSGGVYNEQFF
few TRBJ1-2 - TRBV3-1 CASSQAGDGGYGYTF
- TRBJ1-4 TRBD1 TRBV7-9 CASSLNRQGGEKLFF
- TRBJ2-5 TRBD2 TRBV20-1 CSARERTSITETQYF
many TRBJ2-7 - TRBV20-1 CSAKSRFGEQYF
many TRBJ2-1 TRBD1 TRBV12-3/TRBV12-4 CASSLGQGANEQFF
many TRBJ2-7 TRBD2 TRBV6-2/TRBV6-3 CASNSLAGRQQYF